This is a list of T cell receptor beta chains from one sample in a study of blood T cell repertoires in COVID-19. Sequencing used immunoSEQ multiplex PCR; TCRdb keeps in-frame clones, though not all of them. The sample lists more than 250,000 clones; over 70% were seen once. The specimen was peripheral blood. The receptors shown here come from a woman aged 45-60 years with acute or convalescent COVID-19. Both conserved end residues are part of each CDR3. The order of the fields is V gene, clone size, J gene, D gene, CDR3 DNA, CDR3 protein. A D gene is named only where the DNA matches it firmly. Clone size is not always given. Where it is, it says once, few, many or a class for expanded clones.

V gene: TRBV29-1; clone size: .; J gene: TRBJ1-1; D gene: TRBD1; CDR3 DNA: TGCAGCGTTACAGGGGACACTGAAGCTTTCTTT; CDR3 protein: CSVTGDTEAFF
V gene: TRBV9; clone size: .; J gene: TRBJ2-1; D gene: .; CDR3 DNA: TGTGCCAGCAGCGGGCCCACTAGTTCTGAGCAGTTCTTC; CDR3 protein: CASSGPTSSEQFF
V gene: TRBV2; clone size: .; J gene: TRBJ2-7; D gene: .; CDR3 DNA: TGTGCCAGCAGTGAAGACGGGACTTACTACGAGCAGTACTTC; CDR3 protein: CASSEDGTYYEQYF
V gene: TRBV6-5; clone size: .; J gene: TRBJ2-3; D gene: TRBD2; CDR3 DNA: TGTGCCAGCAGTTGGCGGGAGGATGGCGGGGATACGCAGTATTTT; CDR3 protein: CASSWREDGGDTQYF
V gene: TRBV5-1; clone size: .; J gene: TRBJ1-1; D gene: TRBD1; CDR3 DNA: TGCGCCAGCAACTTAGGACAGGCGGCTTTCTTT; CDR3 protein: CASNLGQAAFF
V gene: TRBV5-6; clone size: .; J gene: TRBJ1-3; D gene: TRBD1; CDR3 DNA: TGTGCCAGCAGCTTCGGACAGGGTCTCTTCGGAAACACCATATATTTT; CDR3 protein: CASSFGQGLFGNTIYF
V gene: TRBV6-1; clone size: few; J gene: TRBJ2-3; D gene: TRBD2; CDR3 DNA: TGTGCCAGCAGTGAAGTGGCTAGCGGGGATACGCAGTATTTT; CDR3 protein: CASSEVASGDTQYF
V gene: TRBV5-6; clone size: .; J gene: TRBJ2-3; D gene: .; CDR3 DNA: TGTGCCAGCACGCCTACAGGGACAGATACGCAGTATTTT; CDR3 protein: CASTPTGTDTQYF
V gene: TRBV14; clone size: .; J gene: TRBJ2-2; D gene: TRBD1; CDR3 DNA: TGTGCCAGCAGTGGGGTGACAGGGGAGACCGGGGAGCTGTTTTTT; CDR3 protein: CASSGVTGETGELFF
V gene: TRBV6-4; clone size: .; J gene: TRBJ2-1; D gene: .; CDR3 DNA: TGTGCCAGCAGCCTAGGGAGTATTTCCTACAATGAGCAGTTCTTC; CDR3 protein: CASSLGSISYNEQFF
V gene: TRBV5-5; clone size: .; J gene: TRBJ1-2; D gene: TRBD1; CDR3 DNA: TGTGCCAGCAGTTACCAGGGGGCGGGAGATGGCTACACCTTC; CDR3 protein: CASSYQGAGDGYTF
V gene: TRBV28; clone size: once; J gene: TRBJ1-1; D gene: .; CDR3 DNA: TGCGAATCGAGGGGCGGGGGTCTCACTGAAGCTTTCTTT; CDR3 protein: CESRGGGLTEAFF
V gene: TRBV2; clone size: .; J gene: TRBJ2-7; D gene: .; CDR3 DNA: TGTGCCAGCAGCAGGGGTTTAGGCTTCGAGCAGTACTTC; CDR3 protein: CASSRGLGFEQYF
V gene: TRBV9; clone size: .; J gene: TRBJ2-2; D gene: .; CDR3 DNA: TGTGCCAGCAGCGTAGCCGCAGGATGGGGCGCGAACACCGGGGAGCTGTTTTTT; CDR3 protein: CASSVAAGWGANTGELFF
V gene: TRBV28; clone size: .; J gene: TRBJ1-1; D gene: TRBD1; CDR3 DNA: TGTGCCTGCCGAAGGACAGGCGGATCCACTGAAGCTTTCTTT; CDR3 protein: CACRRTGGSTEAFF
V gene: TRBV5-1; clone size: .; J gene: TRBJ2-3; D gene: .; CDR3 DNA: TGCGCCAGCAGCTTGGGGCGGGGTCCAGATACGCAGTATTTT; CDR3 protein: CASSLGRGPDTQYF
V gene: TRBV29-1; clone size: .; J gene: TRBJ1-6; D gene: TRBD1; CDR3 DNA: TGCAGCGTTTGTACGGACAGGGATTCACCCCTCCACTTT; CDR3 protein: CSVCTDRDSPLHF
V gene: TRBV10-3; clone size: .; J gene: TRBJ1-4; D gene: .; CDR3 DNA: TGTGCCATCAGTGAGCAACAAGATAATGAAAAACTGTTTTTT; CDR3 protein: CAISEQQDNEKLFF
V gene: TRBV13; clone size: once; J gene: TRBJ1-1; D gene: .; CDR3 DNA: TGTGCCAGCAGCTTAACAGGGAGCTCTAACACTGAAGCTTTCTTT; CDR3 protein: CASSLTGSSNTEAFF
V gene: TRBV30; clone size: .; J gene: TRBJ1-1; D gene: TRBD1; CDR3 DNA: TGTGCCTGGAGTTACAGGGGGCAGGACACTGAAGCTTTCTTT; CDR3 protein: CAWSYRGQDTEAFF
V gene: TRBV29-1; clone size: .; J gene: TRBJ1-2; D gene: .; CDR3 DNA: TGCAGCGTTGAAGGTTTCTACGGCTACACCTTC; CDR3 protein: CSVEGFYGYTF
V gene: TRBV28; clone size: .; J gene: TRBJ1-2; D gene: .; CDR3 DNA: TGTGCCAGCAAGCCCCTTAACTATGGCTACACCTTC; CDR3 protein: CASKPLNYGYTF
V gene: TRBV7-2; clone size: .; J gene: TRBJ1-3; D gene: TRBD1; CDR3 DNA: TGTGCCAGCAGCGCCGAAACAGGGGCAACCTCTGGAAACACCATATATTTT; CDR3 protein: CASSAETGATSGNTIYF
V gene: TRBV12-3/TRBV12-4; clone size: .; J gene: TRBJ2-1; D gene: .; CDR3 DNA: TGTGCCAGCAGTTTTTCCGGCGGTTCACAGTTCTTC; CDR3 protein: CASSFSGGSQFF
V gene: TRBV9; clone size: .; J gene: TRBJ1-1; D gene: .; CDR3 DNA: TGTGCCAGCAGTGACGGAGGGACTGAAGCTTTCTTT; CDR3 protein: CASSDGGTEAFF
V gene: TRBV10-3; clone size: .; J gene: TRBJ1-1; D gene: TRBD1; CDR3 DNA: TGTGCCATCAGGACCGGACAGGGGACGTCAGCTTTCTTT; CDR3 protein: CAIRTGQGTSAFF
V gene: TRBV4-1; clone size: .; J gene: TRBJ2-3; D gene: TRBD2; CDR3 DNA: TGCGCCAGCAGCTCCCTAGCGGAGATCACAGATACGCAGTATTTT; CDR3 protein: CASSSLAEITDTQYF